This TCR beta chain was sequenced during a study of cytomegalovirus exposure and HLA in healthy donors. These donors counted as nominally healthy when sampled, but unrecorded immune exposures were likely. Trimming took off 5 bases at V and 5 bases at J, with 12 bases between the two ends. Germline lookup yields CDR1 SGHTA and CDR2 FQGTGA. The CDR3 runs 13 residues. PCR amplification relied on 60 Vbeta primers (plus 13 Jbeta primers). Only in-frame clones appear in the TCRdb table, and some are missing; sequencing was by immunoSEQ multiplex PCR. The sample lists some 150,000 clones; 82% were seen once.

Sequenced: PBMCs. The receptor was isolated from a woman aged 45-60 years in good health and CMV-seropositive. V is TRBV7-3 and J is TRBJ2-5, with a tentative D call TRBD1 (6 bases). CDR3 bases: TGTGCCAGCAGCCCTGGACAGTCGGAGACCCAGTACTTC. It is translated as CASSPGQSETQYF.